This passage covers 25 T cell receptor beta chains from one sample sequenced in a study of T cell responses to AZD1222 COVID-19 vaccine. The protocol was immunoSEQ multiplex PCR, while the TCRdb copy is restricted to in-frame clones and leaves out a portion. The sample yields roughly 120,000 clones, over 75% seen once. The sample was peripheral blood, taken on day 0 of AZD1222 vaccination. The receptors shown here come from an adult in good health.

The V call is TRBV11-1, the J call TRBJ2-4; D uncertain. The CDR3 is made up of 16 amino acids. The germline gives CDR1 SGHAT, CDR2 FQDESV (reference sequence). Trimming removed 4 bases from V and 1 base from J, with 14 bases in between. CDR3 sequence (DNA): TGTGCCAGCAGCTCCCTTGAGTCGTGGGCCAAAAACATTCAGTACTTC. It codes for CASSSLESWAKNIQYF.

The chain is built from TRBV4-1 and TRBJ1-4; D possibly corresponds to TRBD1 (5 bases). The CDR3 consists of 17 residues. Per germline, CDR1 MGHRA and CDR2 YSYEKL. With 4 bases removed from V and 4 bases from J, the gap between germline ends came to 19 bases. Written as DNA, the CDR3 is TGCGCCAGCAGCCTCCTGGGGCGGGCAGCACGTAATGAAAAACTGTTTTTT. It yields the protein CASSLLGRAARNEKLFF.

The V call is TRBV11-3, the J call TRBJ2-1; D not resolved. This CDR3 has 16 amino acids. The germline CDR1 and CDR2 sequences are SGHNT and YENEEA. V shed 5 bases and J shed 0 bases, with 14 bases lying between them. The CDR3 DNA reads as TGTGCCAGCAGCCACCCGGGCGGCAGCTCCTACAATGAGCAGTTCTTC. Translated, it gives CASSHPGGSSYNEQFF.

The rearrangement links TRBV9 to TRBJ2-1; TRBD2 aligns across 7 bases. With 0 bases clipped from V and 4 bases from J, the junction kept 4 bases outside the gene matches. Germline assignment: CDR1 SGDLS and CDR2 YYNGEE. CDR3 length: 15 residues. CDR3 DNA sequence: TGTGCCAGCAGCGTAGACCCAGCGGGGTACAATGAGCAGTTCTTC. It is translated as CASSVDPAGYNEQFF.

This clone showed up just a few times. This chain uses TRBV5-5 with TRBJ2-1, with D uncertain. Germline V gives CDR1 SGHKS, CDR2 YYEKEE (reference sequence). V lost 0 bases and J 1 base, leaving 8 bases between the germline ends. The length of the CDR3 is 15 residues. CDR3 residues: CASSLVDTSYNEQFF. CDR3 DNA: TGTGCCAGCAGCTTGGTTGACACTTCCTACAATGAGCAGTTCTTC.

The V gene is TRBV5-1, the J gene TRBJ2-7, with 8 bases aligning to TRBD2. CDR3 length: 14 amino acids. The junction had 6 bases not matched to a gene; V was cut back by 4 bases and J by 3 bases. The germline V gene has CDR1 SGHRS and CDR2 YFSETQ. In DNA, the CDR3 is TGCGCCAGCAGCCCACTAGCGGAAAGCTACGAGCAGTACTTC. This codes for CASSPLAESYEQYF.

The V gene is TRBV27, the J gene TRBJ2-1; 7 bases are shared with TRBD1. Trimming removed 4 bases from V and 8 bases from J; junction bases left unmatched: 14. In germline, CDR1 is MNHEY, CDR2 SMNVEV (reference sequence). The CDR3 runs to 16 residues. CDR3 amino acids: CASSWGTLATGDEQFF. The CDR3 DNA reads as TGTGCCAGCAGTTGGGGCACCCTCGCCACAGGGGATGAGCAGTTCTTC.

This clone was observed once. V gene TRBV9 combines with J gene TRBJ1-3, with 9 bases matching TRBD1. V lost 3 bases and J lost 2; bases outside the gene matches: 3. CDR1 is SGDLS, CDR2 YYNGEE, per germline. The CDR3 runs to 15 residues. CDR3 DNA: TGTGCCAGCAGCGCCGGGACAGGGACTGGAAACACCATATATTTT. Protein: CASSAGTGTGNTIYF. Full variable domain (outside the CDR3, taken from reference TRBV9 and TRBJ1-3): DSGVTQTPKHLITATGQRVTLRCSPRSGDLSVYWYQQSLDQGLQFLIQYYNGEERAKGNILERFSAQQFPDLHSELNLSSLELGDSALYFCASSAGTGTGNTIYFGEGSWLTVV.

As to this clone: This specimen includes other DNA sequences encoding the same CDR3. The chain uses TRBV5-1 and TRBJ1-2; D ambiguous. The germline gives CDR1 SGHRS, CDR2 YFSETQ. The CDR3 extends over 12 amino acids. V lost 0 bases and J 4 bases, leaving 4 bases between the germline ends. CDR3 amino acids: CASSLDSYGYTF. The CDR3 DNA follows: TGCGCCAGCAGCTTGGACAGCTATGGCTACACCTTC.

This rearrangement joins TRBV5-4 to TRBJ2-1, with D unclear. Germline-derived CDR1 and CDR2 are SGHNT and YYREEE (reference sequence). V dropped 1 base and J dropped 1 base, with 3 bases sitting between them. The CDR3 contains 13 residues. The CDR3 DNA sequence: TGTGCCAGCAGCTTGAAGTCCTACAATGAGCAGTTCTTC. Protein product: CASSLKSYNEQFF.

The genes are TRBV5-3 and TRBJ2-2, with 11 bases aligning to TRBD2. TRBV5-3 is annotated as an ORF whose role is uncertain. The CDR3 is made up of 18 amino acids. Trimming took 2 bases from V and 3 from J; bases not matched to a gene: 9. The CDR3 loop reads CARSFLTASGRYTGELFF. CDR3 nucleotide sequence: TGTGCCAGAAGCTTTCTTACGGCTAGCGGGAGGTACACCGGGGAGCTGTTTTTT.

This clone was seen a handful of times. V usage is TRBV7-8 and J usage is TRBJ2-1; 14 bases map to TRBD2. CDR1 is SGHVS and CDR2 is FQNEAQ in the germline V gene. The CDR3 extends over 18 amino acids. Unmatched junction bases numbered 8, after V lost 5 bases and J lost 2 bases. The CDR3 spells CASSPGTSGSNPYNEQFF. DNA of the CDR3: TGTGCCAGCAGCCCGGGGACTAGCGGGAGTAATCCCTACAATGAGCAGTTCTTC.

The CDR3 spells CASSLRGMTTDTQYF. The CDR3 nucleotides are TGTGCCAGCAGCTTAAGGGGGATGACCACAGATACGCAGTATTTT. The rearrangement links TRBV7-9 to TRBJ2-3; D perhaps matches TRBD1 (6 bases). CDR1 is SEHNR, CDR2 FQNEAQ, per germline (reference sequence). V dropped 2 bases and J dropped 2 bases, with 11 bases sitting between them. The CDR3 spans 15 residues.

The chain recombines TRBV5-1 with TRBJ2-3; unclear D gene. With 1 base removed from V and 1 base from J, the gap between germline ends came to 10 bases. The V gene's germline CDR1 is SGHRS and CDR2 YFSETQ. CDR3 length: 15 residues. CDR3 nucleotides: TGCGCCAGCAGCTTGCTCGCCCGGGGCACAGATACGCAGTATTTT. Encoded protein: CASSLLARGTDTQYF.

The V gene is TRBV7-9, the J gene TRBJ1-2; 7 bases map to TRBD1. The CDR3 extends over 13 amino acids. In germline, CDR1 is SEHNR, CDR2 FQNEAQ (reference sequence). Losses at the gene ends were 4 bases for V and 9 bases for J; bases not matched to a gene: 8. In nucleotides, the CDR3 is TGTGCCAGCAGCTCAGGACAGGACATAAGCTACACCTTC. It codes for CASSSGQDISYTF.

J is TRBJ2-2 and V is TRBV2; D possibly uses TRBD1 or TRBD2 (5 bases each). Deletions cut 4 bases from V and 6 bases from J, with 9 bases between. Germline loops: CDR1 SNHLY, CDR2 FYNNEI. This CDR3 is 13 amino acids long. CDR3 sequence reads: CASSARGAGELFF. In nucleotides, the CDR3 is TGTGCCAGCAGTGCTCGAGGGGCCGGGGAGCTGTTTTTT.

The rearrangement joins TRBV14 to TRBJ1-2; 10 bases align to TRBD1. CDR1 is SGHDN, CDR2 FVKESK, per germline. Trimming at V came to 3 bases and at J to 8 bases, leaving 6 bases not matched to a gene. The CDR3 has 14 amino acids. CDR3: CASSQMDRGYGYTF. CDR3 nucleotide sequence: TGTGCCAGCAGCCAGATGGACAGGGGGTACGGCTACACCTTC.

V gene TRBV19 combines with J gene TRBJ1-6; D call uncertain. This CDR3 is 13 amino acids long. With 3 bases removed from V and 7 bases from J, the gap between germline ends came to 7 bases. Germline CDR1 is LNHDA and CDR2 is SQIVND (reference sequence). CDR3 sequence reads: CASSIILNSPLHF. As DNA, the CDR3 is TGTGCCAGTAGTATCATACTCAATTCACCCCTCCACTTT.

The chain carries TRBV14 and TRBJ2-2; TRBD1 matches at 7 bases. CDR1 is SGHDN, CDR2 FVKESK, per germline. The CDR3 contains 17 residues. V lost 6 bases to trimming and J lost 11 bases; unmatched junction nucleotides: 21. The CDR3 sequence: CASRHSRDRQRPGELFF. CDR3 sequence (DNA): TGTGCCAGCAGACATAGTCGGGACAGACAGAGACCGGGAGAGCTGTTTTTT.

The CDR3 here is CASSLGTRTYEQYF. CDR3 sequence (DNA): TGCGCCAGCAGCTTGGGGACAAGAACCTACGAGCAGTACTTC. The chain links TRBV5-1 to TRBJ2-7, with D maybe TRBD1 (5 bases). Trimming took 0 bases from V and 2 from J, leaving 9 bases between them. CDR3 length equals 14 residues. CDR1 is SGHRS, CDR2 YFSETQ, per germline.

This chain links TRBV5-1 with TRBJ1-4, with 8 bases matching TRBD1. The CDR3 runs to 15 residues. Germline V gene lookup returns CDR1 SGHRS and CDR2 YFSETQ. The trim removed 4 bases at V and 5 bases at J, leaving 7 bases unmatched. CDR3 residues: CASSITDRENEKLFF. CDR3 in DNA: TGCGCCAGCAGCATCACGGACAGGGAAAATGAAAAACTGTTTTTT.

V usage is TRBV11-1 and J usage is TRBJ1-3; D gene uncertain. Trimming cost V 5 bases and J 0 bases, with 8 bases left between them. From germline, CDR1 is SGHAT and CDR2 FQDESV (reference sequence). CDR3 length: 14 amino acids. The CDR3 DNA is TGTGCCAGCAGCCTCTCTCACTCTGGAAACACCATATATTTT. This encodes CASSLSHSGNTIYF.

This clone was found once. The chain carries TRBV6-2 or TRBV6-3 and TRBJ1-5; D is unresolved. Trimming stripped 0 bases from V and 5 bases from J, with 17 bases between. Germline values: CDR1 MNHEY, CDR2 SVGEGT. The CDR3 is made up of 17 amino acids. The CDR3 nucleotides are TGTGCCAGCAGTTACTCGGATGCAGGCCTCGGGGATCAGCCCCAGCATTTT. Protein: CASSYSDAGLGDQPQHF.

V usage is TRBV3-1 (or the pseudogene TRBV3-2) and J usage is TRBJ1-2, with D perhaps TRBD1 (6 bases). The CDR3 extends over 16 amino acids. Trimming took off 2 bases at V and 3 bases at J, with 16 bases between the two ends. Per the germline V gene, CDR1 is LGHDT and CDR2 is YNNKEL (reference sequence). In DNA, the CDR3 is TGTGCCAGCAGCCAATCCCGAGGGGGGGCATACTATGGCTACACCTTC. It translates to CASSQSRGGAYYGYTF.

V is TRBV18 and J is TRBJ1-5; no firm D call. The CDR3 length is 14 residues. In germline, CDR1 is KGHSH, CDR2 LQKENI. With 6 bases removed from V and 0 bases from J, the gap between germline ends came to 9 bases. Here the CDR3 DNA reads TGTGCCAGCTCCTCCCAGGATAGCAATCAGCCCCAGCATTTT. It yields the protein CASSSQDSNQPQHF.